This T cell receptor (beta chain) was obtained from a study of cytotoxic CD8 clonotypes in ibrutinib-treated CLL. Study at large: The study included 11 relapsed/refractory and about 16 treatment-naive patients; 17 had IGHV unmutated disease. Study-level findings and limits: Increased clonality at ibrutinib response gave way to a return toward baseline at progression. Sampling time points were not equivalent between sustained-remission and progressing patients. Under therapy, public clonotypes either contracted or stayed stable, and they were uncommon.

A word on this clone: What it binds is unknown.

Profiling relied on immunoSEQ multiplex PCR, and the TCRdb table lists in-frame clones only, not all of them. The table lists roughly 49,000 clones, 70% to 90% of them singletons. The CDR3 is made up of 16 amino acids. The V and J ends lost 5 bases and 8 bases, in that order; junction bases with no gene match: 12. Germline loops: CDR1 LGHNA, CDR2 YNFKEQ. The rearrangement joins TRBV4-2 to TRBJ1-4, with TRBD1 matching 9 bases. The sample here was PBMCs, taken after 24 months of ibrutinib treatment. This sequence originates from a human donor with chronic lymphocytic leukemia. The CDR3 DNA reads TGTGCCAGCAGCTTGGATGGGACAGGGAGAGGGGAAAAACTGTTTTTT. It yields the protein CASSLDGTGRGEKLFF.